These T cell receptor beta chains were read from a single sample in a study of Graves' ophthalmopathy and Graves' hyperthyroidism. One entry per CDR3 protein results from TCRdb running MiXCR on the multiplex PCR reads. The sample lists around 600,000 distinct CDR3 sequences, roughly 41% seen once, with 3% to 4% in the top ten. Sequencing was performed on peripheral blood. The receptors shown here come from an adult man with Graves' ophthalmopathy. CDR3s include the opening cysteine and the closing phenylalanine or tryptophan. The D gene is left open where the match is weak. Rows give clone size only sometimes, using once, few, many, or a class for an expanded clone.

V,J,size,D,CDR3,DNA
TRBV20-1,TRBJ2-2,NA,TRBD2,CSARDLAAVGGELFF,TGCAGTGCTAGAGATCTAGCGGCGGTAGGCGGGGAGCTGTTTTTT
TRBV10-3,TRBJ2-7,many,NA,CASSDPALGGYEQYF,TGTGCCAGCAGTGACCCGGCACTAGGTGGCTACGAGCAGTACTTC
TRBV25-1,TRBJ1-2,NA,NA,CASSEWAGNYGYTF,TGTGCCAGCAGTGAATGGGCAGGGAACTATGGCTACACCTTC
TRBV3-1,TRBJ1-2,NA,NA,CASSLRQVGYTF,TGTGCCAGCAGCTTGCGACAGGTGGGCTACACCTTC
TRBV29-1,TRBJ2-7,NA,TRBD2,CSVEGLAGGPQYEQYF,TGCAGCGTTGAAGGACTAGCGGGAGGGCCCCAGTACGAGCAGTACTTC
TRBV7-3,TRBJ2-2,NA,NA,CASSLSLGTNTGELFF,TGTGCCAGCAGCTTAAGCCTAGGGACGAACACCGGGGAGCTGTTTTTT
TRBV20-1,TRBJ1-2,NA,NA,CSANRADYANTF,TGCAGTGCTAACAGGGCCGATTACGCGAACACCTTC
TRBV7-8,TRBJ2-2,few,TRBD2,CASSFMIAGASGELFF,TGTGCCAGCAGCTTTATGATAGCGGGAGCTAGCGGGGAGCTGTTTTTT
TRBV7-9,TRBJ2-5,many,NA,CASSGRGVPGETQYF,TGTGCCAGCAGCGGGCGGGGAGTCCCTGGGGAGACCCAGTACTTC
TRBV13,TRBJ1-2,NA,NA,CASSPFPGEIYGYTF,TGTGCCAGCTCACCGTTCCCCGGGGAGATCTATGGCTACACCTTC
TRBV5-5,TRBJ1-2,NA,NA,CASSQFPGEGIYGYTF,TGTGCCAGCAGTCAATTCCCCGGAGAGGGTATCTATGGCTACACCTTC
TRBV7-2,TRBJ2-6,NA,NA,CASSQDQVIGSGANVLTF,TGCGCCAGCAGCCAAGATCAGGTGATCGGCTCTGGGGCCAACGTCCTGACTTTC
TRBV7-8,TRBJ1-4,NA,NA,CASSYREVNEKLFF,TGTGCCAGCAGCTACAGGGAGGTCAATGAAAAACTGTTTTTT
TRBV2,TRBJ2-6,NA,TRBD1,CASNRQGSNVLTF,TGTGCCAGCAACCGACAGGGGTCCAACGTCCTGACTTTC
TRBV7-3,TRBJ2-2,many,NA,CASTENGNTGELFF,TGTGCCAGCACCGAGAACGGGAACACCGGGGAGCTGTTTTTT
TRBV9,TRBJ2-5,many,TRBD2,CASSSSPSGRARETQYF,TGTGCCAGCAGCTCAAGTCCTAGCGGGAGGGCCCGGGAGACCCAGTACTTC
TRBV20-1,TRBJ1-6,many,NA,CSARPGVNSPLHF,TGCAGTGCTAGACCAGGGGTGAATTCACCCCTCCACTTT
TRBV6-6,TRBJ2-2,NA,TRBD2,CASATLAGGPGELFF,TGTGCCAGCGCAACACTAGCGGGGGGGCCCGGGGAGCTGTTTTTT
TRBV4-3,TRBJ1-2,many,NA,CASSQEARGGYTF,TGCGCCAGCAGCCAAGAAGCCAGGGGAGGGTACACCTTC
TRBV5-1,TRBJ2-5,NA,NA,CASSLRETRYF,TGCGCCAGCAGCTTACGGGAGACCCGGTACTTC
TRBV7-9,TRBJ2-6,many,NA,CASDLGGDFSGANVLTF,TGTGCCAGCGATTTAGGAGGAGACTTCTCTGGGGCCAACGTCCTGACTTTC
TRBV20-1,TRBJ2-5,NA,NA,CSASDPLGLPKWETQYF,TGCAGTGCTAGCGACCCACTCGGGCTCCCAAAGTGGGAGACCCAGTACTTC
TRBV10-3,TRBJ2-7,many,NA,CAISTLPQGYEQYF,TGTGCCATCAGCACTTTACCCCAGGGTTACGAGCAGTACTTC
TRBV12-5,TRBJ1-1,few,NA,CASGLVPNMNTEAFF,TGTGCTAGTGGTTTGGTACCAAACATGAACACTGAAGCTTTCTTT
TRBV19,TRBJ1-2,many,TRBD1,CASAIEGAYGYTF,TGTGCCAGCGCGATAGAGGGGGCCTATGGCTACACCTTC
TRBV25-1,TRBJ2-7,NA,TRBD1,CASSWAGGTGFREQYF,TGTGCCAGCAGCTGGGCAGGGGGGACAGGGTTTCGCGAGCAGTACTTC
TRBV7-9,TRBJ1-6,NA,NA,CASSVGRPYSPLHF,TGTGCCAGCAGCGTGGGACGGCCATATTCACCCCTCCACTTT
TRBV9,TRBJ1-4,NA,NA,CASSSNHGANEKLFF,TGCGCCAGCAGCTCAAATCACGGGGCGAATGAAAAACTGTTTTTT
TRBV19,TRBJ1-2,many,TRBD1,CAVTGGYYGYTF,TGTGCCGTGACAGGGGGATATTATGGCTACACCTTC
TRBV4-2,TRBJ1-1,NA,NA,CASSQTDGRITEAFF,TGTGCCAGCAGCCAAACGGACGGGAGGATCACTGAAGCTTTCTTT
TRBV7-2,TRBJ1-4,many,NA,CASSPGQANREKLFF,TGTGCCAGCAGCCCCGGACAAGCGAATCGTGAAAAACTGTTTTTT
TRBV7-2,TRBJ2-2,NA,NA,CASSSAPGAAGELFF,TGTGCCAGCAGTTCTGCGCCGGGCGCGGCCGGGGAGCTGTTTTTT
TRBV7-9,TRBJ2-7,many,TRBD1,CATTGQEDEQYF,TGTGCCACCACGGGACAGGAGGACGAGCAGTACTTC
TRBV7-6,TRBJ2-7,many,TRBD1,CASSKLQGAYEQYF,TGTGCCAGCAGCAAATTACAGGGGGCATACGAGCAGTACTTC
TRBV27,TRBJ2-7,many,NA,CASSANYEQYF,TGTGCCAGCAGTGCCAACTACGAGCAGTACTTC
TRBV11-3,TRBJ2-7,few,NA,CASSLGWERSYEQYF,TGTGCCAGCAGCTTGGGGTGGGAGCGCTCCTACGAGCAGTACTTC
TRBV20-1,TRBJ1-2,many,NA,CSARDPTGLYGYTF,TGCAGTGCTAGAGACCCCACAGGGCTCTATGGCTACACCTTC
TRBV20-1,TRBJ1-4,many,TRBD1,CSAREDRGVYGKLFF,TGCAGTGCTAGAGAAGACAGGGGTGTGTACGGAAAACTGTTTTTT
TRBV5-1,TRBJ2-2,many,NA,CASSLGTGYTGELFF,TGCGCCAGCAGCTTGGGAACAGGCTACACCGGGGAGCTGTTTTTT
TRBV10-3,TRBJ2-7,NA,TRBD1,CAPTGQMGEQYF,TGTGCCCCGACAGGGCAGATGGGCGAGCAGTACTTC
TRBV20-1,TRBJ2-7,NA,NA,CSARELGARVTEQYF,TGCAGTGCTAGAGAGTTAGGGGCGCGAGTCACCGAGCAGTACTTC
TRBV2,TRBJ1-2,few,NA,CASSYYREGNYGYTF,TGTGCCAGCAGTTACTATCGGGAGGGTAACTATGGCTACACCTTC
TRBV12-3/TRBV12-4,TRBJ2-2,once,TRBD2,CASSFREGRTGELFF,TGTGCCAGCAGTTTTAGGGAGGGTAGGACCGGGGAGCTGTTTTTT
TRBV19,TRBJ2-2,many,TRBD2,CASREGAGDTGELFF,TGTGCCAGTAGGGAAGGAGCGGGGGACACCGGGGAGCTGTTTTTT
TRBV4-2,TRBJ1-2,many,TRBD1,CASSQTGKHYGYTF,TGTGCCAGCAGCCAGACAGGGAAACACTATGGCTACACCTTC
TRBV25-1,TRBJ2-2,NA,NA,CASSKGGYGTGELFF,TGTGCCAGCAGTAAGGGGGGATACGGCACCGGGGAGCTGTTTTTT
TRBV7-9,TRBJ1-6,NA,NA,CASSFDAENSPLHF,TGTGCCAGCAGCTTCGACGCAGAGAATTCACCCCTCCACTTT
TRBV7-3,TRBJ1-2,many,NA,CASSLHGGGQIDGYTF,TGTGCCAGCAGCTTACATGGCGGGGGGCAGATTGATGGCTACACCTTC